These T cell receptor beta chains were read from a single sample in a study of CD8 T cells in ankylosing spondylitis. One entry per CDR3 protein results from TCRdb running MiXCR on the 5' RACE reads. This table holds about 270,000 distinct CDR3 sequences, roughly 32% found once. The sequenced material came from blood, either unsorted or a sorted T cell fraction (not recorded which). The receptors originated from a male donor with ankylosing spondylitis or in good health (not recorded which). Each CDR3 is given with its conserved first and last residue. The D gene is left open where the match is weak. Rows may omit the clone size; those that give it use once, few, many or a size class.

. TRBJ1-1 . TRBV7-9 CASSLDKGSTEAFF TGTGCCAGCAGCTTAGACAAGGGGAGCACTGAAGCTTTCTTT
. TRBJ2-3 . TRBV5-6 CASSPVVGSTDTQYF TGTGCCAGCAGCCCGGTGGTGGGGAGTACAGATACGCAGTATTTT
. TRBJ2-5 . TRBV29-1 CSVRGFETQYF TGCAGCGTTAGGGGGTTTGAGACCCAGTACTTC
. TRBJ1-1 once TRBV4-1 CASSYSDSSNTEAFF TGCGCCAGCAGCTACTCAGACAGCTCAAACACTGAAGCTTTCTTT
. TRBJ2-5 . TRBV20-1 CSGIQGHQETQYF TGCAGTGGTATCCAGGGGCACCAAGAGACCCAGTACTTC
. TRBJ1-2 few TRBV12-3/TRBV12-4 CASSLKGWGYGYTF TGTGCCAGCAGTTTAAAGGGATGGGGCTATGGCTACACCTTC
TRBD2 TRBJ2-1 few TRBV12-3/TRBV12-4 CASSLQASGNEQFF TGTGCCAGCAGTTTACAGGCTAGCGGGAATGAGCAGTTCTTC
TRBD2 TRBJ2-7 . TRBV4-1 CASSQATSGGYEQYF TGCGCCAGCAGCCAAGCGACTAGCGGGGGTTACGAGCAGTACTTC
. TRBJ2-1 . TRBV18 CASSFDLNEQFF TGTGCCAGCTCCTTCGACCTGAATGAGCAGTTCTTC
. TRBJ2-3 . TRBV5-1 CASSAQGDTQYF TGCGCCAGCAGTGCTCAGGGAGATACGCAGTATTTT
. TRBJ1-2 . TRBV20-1 CSAYGALEGYGYTF TGCAGTGCTTATGGGGCCCTTGAAGGGTATGGCTACACCTTC
. TRBJ2-3 . TRBV12-3/TRBV12-4 CASSEDTFSTDTQYF TGTGCCAGCAGTGAAGACACCTTTAGCACAGATACGCAGTATTTT
TRBD2 TRBJ2-7 few TRBV20-1 CSAEERGPTYEQYF TGCAGTGCTGAAGAGCGGGGGCCGACCTACGAGCAGTACTTC
. TRBJ2-7 many TRBV20-1 CSATPEQTLSYEQYF TGCAGTGCAACCCCAGAGCAGACACTCTCCTACGAGCAGTACTTC
. TRBJ2-3 . TRBV20-1 CSANPHDTQYF TGCAGTGCGAATCCCCACGATACGCAGTATTTT
. TRBJ1-5 many TRBV20-1 CSASGSGRAQPQHF TGCAGTGCTAGCGGCAGCGGACGGGCTCAGCCCCAGCATTTT
TRBD2 TRBJ2-3 . TRBV6-1 CASRERGAYTQYF TGTGCCAGCAGAGAGCGGGGGGCTTATACGCAGTATTTT
. TRBJ1-1 . TRBV15 CATSQGLHTEAFF TGTGCCACCAGCCAGGGGTTACACACTGAAGCTTTCTTT
. TRBJ2-3 . TRBV20-1 CSPPTFTDTQYF TGCAGTCCTCCTACTTTCACAGATACGCAGTATTTT
. TRBJ2-2 few TRBV7-2 CASSLVGAGELFF TGTGCCAGCAGCTTAGTGGGGGCCGGGGAGCTGTTTTTT
. TRBJ2-7 . TRBV5-8 CASSDYRLLGDYEQYF TGTGCCAGCAGCGATTACCGACTACTTGGGGACTACGAGCAGTACTTC
. TRBJ2-1 . TRBV15 CATSRTDNEQFF TGTGCCACCAGCAGGACCGACAATGAGCAGTTCTTC